Sequencing of this T cell receptor beta chain was carried out in a study of beta chain features in type 1 diabetes. The study's findings and limits: Diminished insertions and augmented deletions at VDJ junctions characterized type 1 diabetes patients. People with Type 1 diabetes carried modestly yet significantly shorter TCRB CDR3s in all four CD4+ subsets.

In this sample, this clone turned up a few times. The target antigen is unknown. All of the isolated RNA was reverse transcribed, so expressed TCRB transcripts were sequenced. TCRdb's copy holds only in-frame clones and misses some; the assay was immunoSEQ multiplex PCR. The sample records about 180,000 clones, roughly 7.1% being singletons. The CDR3 has 14 amino acids. Germline CDR1 LGHNA, CDR2 YNFKEQ. V dropped 4 bases and J dropped 8 bases, with 14 bases sitting between them. The receptor comes from a woman aged 35 to 49 with type 1 diabetes. Sequenced input: central memory CD4+ T cells from blood. This chain connects TRBV4-2 to TRBJ1-4, with a possible D match to TRBD1 (6 bases). For the CDR3, the DNA is TGTGCCAGCAGCCCCCGGGACAACAAGGAAAAACTGTTTTTT. Encoded protein: CASSPRDNKEKLFF.